This T cell receptor beta chain emerged from a study of PD-1 blockade in classical Hodgkin lymphoma. Findings and limits, study-wide: When nivolumab was started under 1 year after ASCT, patients were excluded. Lower baseline TCR diversity was reported for newly diagnosed patients than for healthy donors.

Time point denoted: cycle 4 day 1 (C4D1), after less than seven weeks of nivolumab. In every patient, relapse followed autologous stem cell transplantation, while exposure to brentuximab vedotin differed. Negative magnetic selection isolated CD4+ T cells from thawed PBMCs. This clone has only a few counts. The target antigen is unknown. Germline CDR1 reads MDHEN; CDR2 reads SYDVKM. V was shortened by 8 bases and J by 0 bases, with 8 bases between the two germline ends. There are 12 residues in the CDR3. Data came from immunoSEQ multiplex PCR; TCRdb stores just in-frame clones and leaves some out. This table has 30,000 to 40,000 clones, 92% appearing once.

The gene calls are TRBV28 and TRBJ2-7, with D perhaps matching TRBD1 or TRBD2 (5 bases each). The receptor was derived from a human donor with classical Hodgkin lymphoma. The sample here was CD4+ T cells from blood, taken before the fourth cycle of nivolumab. CDR3 amino acids: CASRDLSYEQYF. CDR3 sequence (DNA): TGTGCCAGCCGGGACCTCTCCTACGAGCAGTACTTC.